Following are 32 T cell receptor delta chains from one sample sequenced in a study of gamma-delta T cells after stem cell transplantation. TCRdb re-called clones from the RT-PCR reads using CATT. This sample has 1,600 or so delta-chain clones, with 20% to 25% found just once. The specimen was gamma-delta T cells. These receptors came from a human donor. It is not recorded whose cells these are; they may come from a transplant donor.

A remark on this clone: A much larger clone differs by one base, so this may be a read error. This rearrangement joins TRDV2 to TRDJ1; D is uncertain. The CDR3 spans 17 residues. Germline V gene sequence: CDR1 GEAIGNYY, CDR2 EKD. V lost 3 bases and J 0 bases, leaving 19 bases between the germline ends. The CDR3 is CACDARTATVYTDKLIF. CDR3 coding DNA: TGTGCCTGTGACGCGCGTACTGCGACTGTGTACACCGATAAACTCATCTTT.

The gene calls are TRDV2 and TRDJ2; 10 positions match TRDD3. Trimming at V came to 2 bases and at J to 3 bases, leaving 17 bases not matched to a gene. Germline V lookup: CDR1 GEAIGNYY, CDR2 EKD. The CDR3 contains 20 residues. The CDR3 spells CACDKVLGDIGPPVTAQLFF. DNA of the CDR3: TGTGCCTGTGACAAAGTCCTGGGGGATATAGGCCCCCCTGTGACAGCACAACTCTTCTTT.

This clone was picked up a small number of times. This DNA's translation and the protein TCRdb lists, from a much larger clone, do not match at residue 14, likely due to a read error; the protein shown is translated from the DNA. The chain joins TRDV2 to TRDJ1, with TRDD3 matching 7 bases. CDR1 GEAIGNYY and CDR2 EKD come from the germline V gene. The junction had 21 bases not matched to a gene; V was cut back by 3 bases and J by 3 bases. The CDR3 is 19 amino acids. CDR3 bases: TGTGCCTGTGACCCATTAGGGGGATCGAAGCTTCGCCGGGCCGATAAACTCATCTTT. Its translation: CACDPLGGSKLRRADKLIF.

This clone was counted a few times. TCRdb's entry gives the protein of a much larger clone, which mismatches this DNA's translation at residue 15, likely from a read error; the protein reported here is translated from the DNA. This sequence joins TRDV1 and TRDJ2; D is unresolved. Germline values: CDR1 TSWWSYY, CDR2 QGS. The CDR3 length is 21 residues. The CDR3 coding sequence is TGTGCTCTTGGGTCCCCGAAAACCCTTATCCTGATCAAAGCTTTTACAGCACAACTCTTCTTT. Its translation is CALGSPKTLILIKAFTAQLFF.

About this clone: Other DNA sequences in this sample translate to the same CDR3. The V and J genes are TRDV2 and TRDJ1, with D maybe TRDD3 (6 bases). V lost 0 bases to trimming and J lost 0 bases, with 10 bases between them. The germline V gene encodes CDR1 GEAIGNYY and CDR2 EKD. The CDR3 contains 15 residues. As DNA, the CDR3 is TGTGCCTGTGACACCGTTGGGGGGGACACCGATAAACTCATCTTT. Residues: CACDTVGGDTDKLIF.

Details on this clone: With a far larger clone one base away, a read error is the likely cause. The chain combines TRDV2 with TRDJ3; the D is unclear. This CDR3 has 14 residues. In germline, CDR1 is GEAIGNYY, CDR2 EKD. V lost 3 bases and J lost 7, with 9 bases in between. The CDR3 bases are TGTGCCTGTGACTCCGTACGAGACACCCGACAGATGTTTTTC. It yields the protein CACDSVRDTRQMFF.

This clone turned up a few times. A much larger clone sits a single nucleotide away, making a read error possible. Other nucleotide sequences in the sample specify the same CDR3. V is TRDV2 and J is TRDJ1; weak D call: TRDD3 (6 bases). V shed 0 bases and J shed 0 bases, with 19 bases lying between them. This CDR3 is 18 amino acids long. The germline gives CDR1 GEAIGNYY, CDR2 EKD. CDR3 sequence (DNA): TGTGCCTGTGACACCGTGGATACCCCGAATAAAAACACCGATAAACTCATCTTT. It is translated as CACDTVDTPNKNTDKLIF.

This rearrangement joins TRDV2 to TRDJ3; perhaps TRDD3 as D (6 bases). The CDR3 spans 18 residues. The germline gives CDR1 GEAIGNYY, CDR2 EKD. V was cut by 1 base and J by 0 bases, with 12 bases left in between. The CDR3 nucleotides read TGTGCCTGTGACACTGGGGGTTTTGGCTCCTGGGACACCCGACAGATGTTTTTC. Translated: CACDTGGFGSWDTRQMFF.

In its sample, this clone ranks as medium-sized. The chain links TRDV2 to TRDJ1; the match to TRDD3 covers 7 bases. V lost 1 base and J lost 0; bases outside the gene matches: 10. Germline V gives CDR1 GEAIGNYY, CDR2 EKD. The CDR3 is made up of 17 amino acids. CDR3 sequence: CACDTVQFGGYTDKLIF. The CDR3 DNA sequence: TGTGCCTGTGACACGGTTCAATTCGGGGGATACACCGATAAACTCATCTTT.

A note on this clone: This is likely an artifact of a read error, given a far larger clone one base away. The same CDR3 is also encoded by other DNA sequences in this sample. This chain joins TRDV2 and TRDJ1, with 10 bases lining up with TRDD3. There are 17 residues in the CDR3. The V segment lost 4 bases and the J segment 0 bases; nucleotides outside the gene matches: 10. The germline CDR1 and CDR2 sequences are GEAIGNYY and EKD. CDR3 nucleotide sequence: TGTGCCTGTGAGATACTGGGGGATTCACCGTACACCGATAAACTCATCTTT. This encodes CACEILGDSPYTDKLIF.

This clone was picked up a small number of times. The same CDR3 can be traced to other DNA sequences in this sample. The chain is built from TRDV2 and TRDJ1; D is ambiguous. V lost 0 bases and J 1 base, leaving 14 bases between the germline ends. Germline V gene sequence: CDR1 GEAIGNYY, CDR2 EKD. The CDR3 sequence is 16 residues long. The CDR3 reads CACDTVLLRGTDKLIF. The CDR3 bases are TGTGCCTGTGACACCGTACTGCTACGGGGCACCGATAAACTCATCTTT.

Notes on this clone: Possible read error: a much larger clone is one base away. The same CDR3 arises from other DNA sequences in this sample as well. The genes are TRDV2 and TRDJ1; D not certain. The CDR3 runs 17 residues. CDR1 GEAIGNYY and CDR2 EKD come from the germline V gene. This CDR3 reads CACDALTATVYTDKLIF. The CDR3, as DNA: TGTGCCTGTGACGCGCTTACTGCGACTGTGTACACCGATAAGCTCATCTTT.

This clone was seen a handful of times. A read error may explain this, as a much larger clone is one base away. CDR3 in amino acids: CAWDLLGDKRRDTDKLIF. DNA of the CDR3: TGTGCCTGGGACTTACTGGGGGATAAGAGACGGGACACCGATAAACTCATCTTT. The genes are TRDV2 and TRDJ1; 11 nucleotides line up with TRDD3. J lost 0 bases, V lost 7 bases, and 15 bases had no gene match. Germline values: CDR1 GEAIGNYY, CDR2 EKD. The CDR3 spans 18 residues.

This clone has only a few counts. One base away lies a much larger clone, so this may be a sequencing read error. V usage is TRDV2 and J usage is TRDJ1, with TRDD3 matching 12 bases. The length of the CDR3 is 18 residues. The V and J ends lost 4 bases and 3 bases, in that order; junction bases with no gene match: 14. Germline-derived CDR1 and CDR2 are GEAIGNYY and EKD. In nucleotides, the CDR3 is TGTGCCTGTGAGAGTCTGGGGGATACGCGAGGGACTGCCGATAAACTCATCTTT. Translating it yields CACESLGDTRGTADKLIF.

This clone has a handful of counts. Germline and junction disagree at one end, which may indicate a read error. Other nucleotide sequences from this sample produce the same CDR3. The chain couples TRDV1 to TRDJ2; D gene ambiguous. The germline gives CDR1 TSWWSYY, CDR2 QGS. This CDR3 contains 21 residues. CDR3 loop: CALGSPKTLILIKALTAQLFF. In DNA, the CDR3 is TGTGCTCTTGGGTCCCCGAAGACCCTTATCCTGATCAAAGCTTTAACAGCACAACTCTTCTTT.

Note on this clone: A far larger clone is a single base away, which makes a read error likely. This CDR3 is also generated by other DNA sequences in the sample. J is TRDJ1 and V is TRDV2; no definite D call. The CDR3 consists of 16 residues. Germline loops: CDR1 GEAIGNYY, CDR2 EKD. The CDR3 sequence is CACDPIEGWFGDKLIF. The CDR3 nucleotides read TGTGCCTGTGACCCCATTGAGGGGTGGTTTGGAGATAAACTTATCTTT.

This clone was counted a few times. With a far larger clone one base away, a read error is the likely cause. The sample has other DNA sequences that encode this CDR3 too. The V call is TRDV2, the J call TRDJ1; D is possibly TRDD1 (6 bases). This CDR3 is built from 23 residues. CDR1 is GEAIGNYY, CDR2 EKD, per germline. The V gene lost 3 bases and the J gene lost 5 bases, with 42 bases spanning the gap. The CDR3: CACDLVGGYGDLEIPLESDKLIF. The CDR3 coding sequence is TGTGCCTGTGACCTCGTAGGAGGATATGGGGACCTCGAAATACCCTTAGAATCAGATAAACTCATCTTT.

This clone came up a few times. This chain connects TRDV2 to TRDJ1; TRDD3 agrees at 8 bases. The V gene end was trimmed by 2 bases and the J gene end by 0 bases; junction bases not matched to a gene: 16. Germline assignment: CDR1 GEAIGNYY and CDR2 EKD. CDR3 size: 19 residues. The CDR3 sequence is CACDRLTGGPTPYTDKLIF. CDR3 DNA sequence: TGTGCCTGTGACAGATTAACTGGGGGTCCCACTCCTTACACCGATAAACTCATCTTT.

Only a few counts were recorded for this clone. The CDR3 sequence: CACDMVTSSWDTRQMFF. The CDR3 DNA reads as TGTGCCTGTGACATGGTTACTAGCTCCTGGGACACCCGACAGATGTTTTTC. The chain uses TRDV2 and TRDJ3, with D uncertain. Germline V gene lookup returns CDR1 GEAIGNYY and CDR2 EKD. The V end lost 2 bases, the J end lost 0 bases, and 10 bases lay between the germline ends. The CDR3 length is 17 residues.

This clone was counted between two and nine times. The V and J genes are TRDV2 and TRDJ1; 9 bases are shared with TRDD3. This CDR3 comprises 18 residues. The J segment lost 1 base and the V segment lost 9 bases, leaving 20 bases of the junction unmatched. CDR1 and CDR2 (germline): GEAIGNYY, EKD. The CDR3, as DNA: TGTGCCAGTGTTTCTCTGGGGGATTCGGGCGAGAGCACCGATAAACTCATCTTT. It translates to CASVSLGDSGESTDKLIF.

The V gene is TRDV2, the J gene TRDJ1, with TRDD3 matching 10 bases. In germline, CDR1 is GEAIGNYY, CDR2 EKD. Trimming cost V 0 bases and J 1 base; bases outside gene matches: 7. The CDR3 length is 17 residues. The CDR3 region has the DNA TGTGCCTGTGACACCGTACGGGGGGATACGGGCACCGATAAACTCATCTTT. Translation gives CACDTVRGDTGTDKLIF.

This clone has just a few counts. TCRdb attributes to this sequence the protein of a much larger clone, which differs from the DNA translation at residue 15; a read error is likely, and the protein displayed is translated from the DNA. V and J are TRDV1 and TRDJ1; possibly TRDD3 for D (5 bases). Germline V gene lookup returns CDR1 TSWWSYY and CDR2 QGS. V dropped 0 bases and J dropped 0 bases, with 29 bases sitting between them. The CDR3 extends over 22 amino acids. CDR3 sequence: CALGELVGSPNLVGNDTDKLIF. Here the CDR3 DNA reads TGTGCTCTTGGGGAACTAGTCGGTTCACCTAATCTGGTGGGGAATGACACCGATAAACTCATCTTT.

This chain connects TRDV2 to TRDJ1; TRDD3 matches 9 bases. The ends lost 3 bases at V and 4 bases at J; junction bases unmatched: 20. This CDR3 spans 19 amino acids. Looked up from germline, CDR1 is GEAIGNYY and CDR2 is EKD. CDR3 residues: CACDDGGRCVTGGSDKLIF. The CDR3 nucleotides read TGTGCCTGTGACGACGGGGGGCGTTGTGTGACTGGGGGAAGCGATAAACTCATCTTT.

For this clone: This likely reflects a read error, since a far larger clone is one base away. The sample has other DNA sequences that encode this CDR3 too. The V call is TRDV2, the J call TRDJ3; D might be TRDD3 (5 bases). The CDR3 consists of 21 residues. Germline CDR1 is GEAIGNYY and CDR2 is EKD. The chain's CDR3 is CACDTAGSRGPSSWDTRQMFF. The CDR3 DNA reads TGTGCTTGTGACACCGCGGGATCCCGTGGACCGAGCTCCTGGGACACCCGACAGATGTTTTTC.

This clone was detected only a few times. This may come from a read error, since a much larger clone is one base off. The V and J genes are TRDV2 and TRDJ1; 8 bases fit TRDD3. CDR1 and CDR2 (germline): GEAIGNYY, EKD. This CDR3 is built from 15 residues. V trimming: 2 bases; J trimming: 0 bases; junction bases outside the gene matches: 4. CDR3 in amino acids: CACDILGEDTDKLIF. The CDR3 nucleotides read TGTGCCTGTGACATCCTGGGGGAGGACACCGATAAACTCATCTTT.

This clone was seen a handful of times. The chain uses TRDV2 and TRDJ1; 7 bases are shared with TRDD3. This CDR3 is built from 14 residues. Unmatched junction bases numbered 11, after V lost 4 bases and J lost 7 bases. Germline V gene data show CDR1 as GEAIGNYY and CDR2 as EKD. CDR3 nucleotides: TGTGCCTGTGAACCGCTGGGGGGTCAGGGTAAACTCATCTTT. Protein: CACEPLGGQGKLIF.

With respect to this clone: A much larger clone lies one base from this, so it may be a read error. V gene TRDV2 combines with J gene TRDJ1; 7 bases map to TRDD3. The V segment lost 3 bases and the J segment 0 bases; nucleotides outside the gene matches: 12. Germline CDR1 is GEAIGNYY and CDR2 is EKD. The CDR3 has 17 amino acids. The CDR3 loop reads CACDSGGSGGHTDKLIF. CDR3 nucleotide sequence: TGTGCCTGTGACTCGGGGGGTAGTGGGGGACACACCGATAAACTCATCTTT.

There are a few counts of this clone. The rearrangement uses TRDV2 and TRDJ3, with 11 bases identical to TRDD3. Per the germline V gene, CDR1 is GEAIGNYY and CDR2 is EKD. V lost 3 bases to trimming and J lost 0 bases; unmatched junction nucleotides: 3. The CDR3 loop spans 18 amino acids. In DNA form, the CDR3 reads TGTGCCTGTGACTACTGGGGGATAAGCTCCTGGGACACCCGACAGATGTTTTTC. Its protein product is CACDYWGISSWDTRQMFF.

This clone occurred a few times. J is TRDJ2 and V is TRDV2, with no clear D. The CDR3 consists of 19 residues. From germline, CDR1 is GEAIGNYY and CDR2 EKD. Deletions cut 1 base from V and 1 base from J, with 21 bases between. This CDR3 reads CACDTIEAHPPFLTAQLFF. The CDR3 nucleotides read TGTGCCTGTGACACGATCGAGGCCCACCCTCCCTTTTTGACAGCACAACTCTTCTTT.

The rearrangement links TRDV2 to TRDJ1; 7 bases match TRDD3. CDR3 length: 16 residues. J was trimmed by 1 base and V by 0 bases; bases with no gene match: 7. Germline CDR1 GEAIGNYY, CDR2 EKD. The CDR3 coding sequence is TGTGCCTGTGACACCCTTGGGGGACTTACCACCGATAAACTCATCTTT. The encoded protein is CACDTLGGLTTDKLIF.

The rearrangement links TRDV2 to TRDJ1; 7 nucleotides line up with TRDD3. V was clipped by 1 base and J by 0 bases; unmatched bases: 13. Germline V gene lookup returns CDR1 GEAIGNYY and CDR2 EKD. This CDR3 spans 18 amino acids. CDR3 DNA sequence: TGTGCCTGTGACACGGTCCCTACTGGGGTCCCCTACACCGATAAACTCATCTTT. It is translated as CACDTVPTGVPYTDKLIF.

The CDR3 nucleotides read TGTGCTCTTGGGGAAGAGGACTGGGGGAGTTACACCGATAAACTCATCTTT. It specifies CALGEEDWGSYTDKLIF. V is TRDV1 and J is TRDJ1, with 9 bases fitting TRDD3. The CDR3 has 17 residues. After removal of 2 bases from V and 0 bases from J, the junction contained 7 bases not matched to a gene. The germline CDR1 and CDR2 sequences are TSWWSYY and QGS.